These 18 T cell receptor beta chains came from one sample sequenced in a study of cytomegalovirus exposure and HLA in healthy donors. 60 Vbeta and 13 Jbeta primers were used in PCR. Measured with immunoSEQ multiplex PCR; TCRdb has only the in-frame clones, and not every one. The repertoire has fewer than 150,000 clones, 73% of them found once; the top ten carry around 14%. The sequenced sample consisted of PBMCs. The source of these receptors is a human donor in good health.

V usage is TRBV7-6 and J usage is TRBJ2-1, with no clear D. There are 15 residues in the CDR3. V shed 4 bases and J shed 4 bases, with 14 bases lying between them. Germline V CDR1 and CDR2: SGHVS, FNYEAQ. The CDR3 is CASSWRRNLYNEQFF. The CDR3 coding sequence is TGTGCCAGCAGCTGGCGGCGAAACCTTTACAATGAGCAGTTCTTC.

V is TRBV5-1 and J is TRBJ2-5, with 8 bases aligning to TRBD1. The junction had 5 bases not matched to a gene; V was cut back by 0 bases and J by 4 bases. The CDR3 is made up of 15 amino acids. Germline-derived CDR1 and CDR2 are SGHRS and YFSETQ. The CDR3 reads CASSLEDRVRETQYF. Written as DNA, the CDR3 is TGCGCCAGCAGCTTGGAGGACAGGGTACGAGAGACCCAGTACTTC.

The chain joins TRBV6-6 to TRBJ1-3; the D gene is possibly TRBD1 (5 bases). CDR1 is MNHNY and CDR2 is SVGAGI in the germline V gene (reference sequence). This CDR3 comprises 12 residues. The V and J ends lost 0 bases and 11 bases respectively, with 8 bases between them. CDR3 bases: TGTGCCAGCAGTTACTCGACAGAGGCCATATATTTT. Residues: CASSYSTEAIYF.

This sequence joins TRBV7-6 and TRBJ2-1, with D unclear. V was shortened by 4 bases and J by 0 bases, with 10 bases between the two germline ends. The CDR3 totals 15 residues. Germline V lookup: CDR1 SGHVS, CDR2 FNYEAQ. CDR3 coding DNA: TGTGCCAGCAGCTCCCGATATAGCTCCTACAATGAGCAGTTCTTC. It is translated as CASSSRYSSYNEQFF.

J is TRBJ2-1 and V is TRBV15, with D perhaps TRBD2 (5 bases). The CDR3 runs to 15 residues. The V end was cut by 0 bases, the J end by 9 bases, with 15 bases between. CDR1 LNHNV and CDR2 YYDKDF come from the germline V gene (reference sequence). Here the CDR3 DNA reads TGTGCCACCAGCAGAGATCGGCGGGCGAGTGGTGAGCAGTTCTTC. Translated, it gives CATSRDRRASGEQFF. The whole variable domain, filled in from reference TRBV15 and TRBJ2-1, reads DAMVIQNPRYQVTQFGKPVTLSCSQTLNHNVMYWYQQKSSQAPKLLFHYYDKDFNNEADTPDNFQSRRPNTSFCFLDIRSPGLGDTAMYLCATSRDRRASGEQFFGPGTRLTVL.

This rearrangement joins TRBV29-1 to TRBJ1-2, with D uncertain. Germline-derived CDR1 and CDR2 are SQVTM and ANQGSEA. The CDR3 has 11 residues. Trimming cost V 4 bases and J 6 bases, with 9 bases left between them. The chain's CDR3 is CSVASPHGYTF. The CDR3 nucleotides are TGCAGCGTTGCGTCTCCCCATGGCTACACCTTC.

J is TRBJ1-2 and V is TRBV30, with D perhaps matching TRBD1 (6 bases). The CDR3 spans 14 residues. Trimming removed 3 bases at V and 8 bases at J, with 19 bases between. CDR1 and CDR2 (germline): GTSNPN, SVGIG (reference sequence). DNA of the CDR3: TGTGCCTGGAGGCAACAGGGAATTACTGGCGGCTACACCTTC. This sequence encodes CAWRQQGITGGYTF.

This rearrangement joins TRBV27 to TRBJ1-1; D is possibly TRBD1 (6 bases). Germline CDR1 MNHEY, CDR2 SMNVEV (reference sequence). The CDR3 is made up of 15 amino acids. V was pared by 1 base and J by 0 bases, with 9 bases between. The CDR3 coding sequence is TGTGCCAGCAGTTTATGGGGGGGGCTGAACACTGAAGCTTTCTTT. Translating gives CASSLWGGLNTEAFF.

This clone was counted once. The chain joins TRBV4-1 to TRBJ2-3; no clear D gene. The CDR3 loop spans 14 amino acids. Germline CDR1 reads MGHRA; CDR2 reads YSYEKL. Trimming removed 5 bases from V and 1 base from J, with 10 bases in between. The CDR3: CASSFRRGTDTQYF. The DNA of the CDR3 is TGCGCCAGCAGCTTCCGTCGGGGCACAGATACGCAGTATTTT.

The chain employs TRBV5-6 and TRBJ2-1; TRBD2 agrees at 8 bases. CDR1 SGHDT and CDR2 YYEEEE come from the germline V gene. The V segment lost 5 bases and the J segment 3 bases; nucleotides outside the gene matches: 4. This CDR3 is 14 amino acids long. This CDR3 reads CASSGSGNYNEQFF. The DNA for the CDR3 is TGTGCCAGCAGTGGTAGCGGGAACTACAATGAGCAGTTCTTC.

This clone has just one count. The V and J genes are TRBV11-3 and TRBJ2-5, with TRBD2 identical over 13 bases. Trimming removed 3 bases from V and 2 bases from J; junction bases left unmatched: 12. Looked up from germline, CDR1 is SGHNT and CDR2 is YENEEA. The CDR3 has 19 residues. CDR3 amino acids: CASSFRQGGGLAGQETQYF. CDR3 DNA sequence: TGTGCCAGCAGCTTTCGTCAGGGAGGGGGACTAGCGGGACAAGAGACCCAGTACTTC.

V is TRBV10-1 and J is TRBJ1-1; D is undetermined. There are 13 residues in the CDR3. Germline CDR1 reads WNHNN; CDR2 reads SYGVQD (reference sequence). The V and J ends lost 6 bases and 5 bases respectively, with 13 bases between them. CDR3 nucleotides: TGCGCCAGCAGCCCGGGTGGAAGGACTGAAGCTTTCTTT. It encodes CASSPGGRTEAFF.

The V and J genes are TRBV2 and TRBJ2-7; D is perhaps TRBD1 (6 bases). The CDR3 extends over 17 amino acids. Germline-derived CDR1 and CDR2 are SNHLY and FYNNEI. V dropped 3 bases and J dropped 0 bases, with 18 bases sitting between them. The CDR3 protein is CASSDRLGAPSSYEQYF. CDR3 coding DNA: TGTGCCAGCAGTGATCGTTTGGGGGCACCGAGCTCCTACGAGCAGTACTTC.

This clone was found a few times. This rearrangement joins TRBV28 to TRBJ2-2, with TRBD1 as a possible D gene (5 bases). The CDR3 runs to 15 residues. The germline V gene has CDR1 MDHEN and CDR2 SYDVKM. Trimming took 6 bases from V and 0 from J, leaving 11 bases between them. The CDR3 sequence: CASSVPGSNTGELFF. The DNA of the CDR3 is TGTGCCAGCAGCGTCCCAGGGTCGAACACCGGGGAGCTGTTTTTT.

The V and J genes are TRBV5-1 and TRBJ2-3; 15 bases are a match to TRBD2. CDR1 and CDR2 from the germline V gene are SGHRS and YFSETQ. The ends lost 2 bases at V and 2 bases at J; junction bases unmatched: 9. This CDR3 spans 19 amino acids. The CDR3 DNA reads as TGCGCCAGCAGCTTCTCCGGGACTAGCGGGGGGAGAATCACAGATACGCAGTATTTT. Protein product: CASSFSGTSGGRITDTQYF.

The chain joins TRBV6-1 to TRBJ1-1, with 7 bases that match TRBD1. V lost 5 bases to trimming and J lost 13 bases; unmatched junction nucleotides: 10. CDR3 length equals 12 residues. The germline gives CDR1 MNHNS, CDR2 SASEGT. The chain's CDR3 is CASSPRQGRIFF. CDR3 nucleotide sequence: TGTGCCAGCAGTCCGAGACAGGGAAGAATTTTCTTT.

The V gene is TRBV7-9, the J gene TRBJ2-2; the D gene is possibly TRBD1 (5 bases). Germline assignment: CDR1 SEHNR and CDR2 FQNEAQ (reference sequence). V was shortened by 2 bases and J by 7 bases, with 11 bases between the two germline ends. The CDR3 is 14 residues long. This chain's CDR3 is CASSLSIGVGELFF. Here the CDR3 DNA reads TGTGCCAGCAGCTTATCCATAGGGGTCGGGGAGCTGTTTTTT.

In this sample, this clone turned up once. CDR3 residues: CASSLMGLAGNYEQYF. The DNA for the CDR3 is TGTGCCAGCAGCTTGATGGGACTAGCGGGCAACTACGAGCAGTACTTC. This chain joins TRBV5-6 and TRBJ2-7; 12 bases match TRBD2. V shed 1 base, J shed 3 bases, and the junction held 5 bases outside the gene matches. There are 16 residues in the CDR3. Germline V gene lookup returns CDR1 SGHDT and CDR2 YYEEEE.